This T cell receptor beta chain was found in a study of tumor-infiltrating lymphocytes in primary liver carcinoma. Synthesis of TCR beta cDNA was carried out from 450 to 500 ng total RNA with a constant-region primer. Libraries for TCR beta were built through three nested multiplex PCR rounds, which together made up a slightly modified ARM-PCR procedure. TRBV1-TRBV30 forward primers paired with a C-beta reverse primer were used in the first two PCR rounds, which ran approximately 11 cycles each. In TCRdb, the multiplex PCR reads were re-called with MiXCR into one record per CDR3 protein. The sample includes approximately 310,000 distinct CDR3 sequences, 65% of them seen just once. Extraction also yielded germline DNA, while blood RNA was obtained from unsorted whole blood. Germline V gene data show CDR1 as SQVTM and CDR2 as ANQGSEA. This CDR3 comprises 13 residues. Remarks on this clonotype: An end of the junction differs from the germline gene, which may be a read error.

The sample was peripheral blood. This receptor was obtained from a man in his forties or fifties with primary liver carcinoma and hepatitis B virus infection. The chain links TRBV29-1 to TRBJ1-1; no definite D call. CDR3 coding DNA: TGCGGCGTTTCCCCAGGTCGGAACACCGAAGCTTTCTTT. It is translated as CGVSPGRNTEAFF. The entire variable domain, with the rest obtained from reference TRBV29-1 and TRBJ1-1, is as follows: SAVISQKPSRDICQRGTSLTIQCQVDSQVTMMFWYRQQPGQSLTLIATANQGSEATYESGFVIDKFPISRPNLTFSTLTVSNMSPEDSSIYLCGVSPGRNTEAFFGQGTRLTVV.